The T cell receptor (beta chain) described here comes from a study of shared clonotypes between healthy human individuals. The V and J ends lost 0 bases and 3 bases, in that order; junction bases with no gene match: 8. The CDR3 loop spans 16 amino acids. The V gene's germline CDR1 is MNHEY and CDR2 SVGAGI. Positively selected for CCR7, the CD45RO-negative cells used as naive CD8 cells excluded terminally differentiated effector memory CD45RA+ cells. Once extracted for a subset, genomic DNA was divided evenly among several immunoSEQ plates. Produced via immunoSEQ multiplex PCR; TCRdb's table is partial and in-frame only. The sample includes around 2,100,000 clones, about 95% of them seen just once.

The clonotype comes from a man between 18 and 29 years old in good health. The V and J genes are TRBV6-5 and TRBJ2-7; TRBD2 matches at 7 bases. Sequencing was done on a sample of naive CD8+ T cells sorted from blood. CDR3 in amino acids: CASSYSINGDYYEQYF. CDR3 sequence (DNA): TGTGCCAGCAGTTACTCCATAAATGGGGACTACTACGAGCAGTACTTC.